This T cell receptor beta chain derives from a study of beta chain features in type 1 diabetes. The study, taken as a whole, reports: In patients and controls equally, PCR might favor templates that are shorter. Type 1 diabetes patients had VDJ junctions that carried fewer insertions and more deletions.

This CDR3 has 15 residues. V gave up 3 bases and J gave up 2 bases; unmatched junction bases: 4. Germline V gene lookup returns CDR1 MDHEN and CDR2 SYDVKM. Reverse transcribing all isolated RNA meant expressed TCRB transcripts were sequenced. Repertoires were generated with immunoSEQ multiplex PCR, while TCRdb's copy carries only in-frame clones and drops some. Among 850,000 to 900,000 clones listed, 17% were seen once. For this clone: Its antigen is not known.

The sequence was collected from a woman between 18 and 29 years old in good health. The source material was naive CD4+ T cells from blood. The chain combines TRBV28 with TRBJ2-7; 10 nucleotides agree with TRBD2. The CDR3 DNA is TGTGCCAGCAGTTTCGGTCTAGCGGGAGCCTACGAGCAGTACTTC. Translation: CASSFGLAGAYEQYF.